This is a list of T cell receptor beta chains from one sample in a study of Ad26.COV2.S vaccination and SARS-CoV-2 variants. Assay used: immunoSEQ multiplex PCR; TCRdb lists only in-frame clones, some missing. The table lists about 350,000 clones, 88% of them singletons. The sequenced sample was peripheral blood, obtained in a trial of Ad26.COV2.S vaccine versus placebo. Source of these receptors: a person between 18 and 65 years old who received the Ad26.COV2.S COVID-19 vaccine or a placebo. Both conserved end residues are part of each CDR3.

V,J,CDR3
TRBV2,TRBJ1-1,CASSVEGNTEAFF
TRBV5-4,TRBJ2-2,CASSLSSDTGELFF
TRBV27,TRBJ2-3,CASSWGGSPDTQYF
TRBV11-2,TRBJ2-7,CASSLELGFAVYEQYF
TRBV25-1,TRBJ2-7,CASSIPDGHYEQYF
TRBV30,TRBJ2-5,CAWSDGVGETQYF
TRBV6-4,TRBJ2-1,CASSDRGGASNEQFF
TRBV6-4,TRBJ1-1,CASSVEIGEHTEAFF
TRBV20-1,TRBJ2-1,CSAARDPQFF
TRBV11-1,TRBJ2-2,CASSLYNPGELFF
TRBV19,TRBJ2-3,CASSIEGWSDTQYF
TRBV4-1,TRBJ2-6,CASSQIADRASGANVLTF
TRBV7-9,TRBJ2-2,CASSPVADTGELFF
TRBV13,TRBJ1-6,CASSLRETDNSPLHF
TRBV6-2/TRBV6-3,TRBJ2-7,CASSSRQGAYEQYF
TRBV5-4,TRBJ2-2,CASSLVGGTGELFF